These 20 T cell receptor beta chains were sequenced from one sample in a study of blood T cell repertoires in COVID-19. The assay was immunoSEQ multiplex PCR, and TCRdb's table has in-frame clones only and misses some. The sample lists approximately 75,000 clones; less than 90% were seen once. Material for sequencing was peripheral blood. The receptors come from a woman of 80 years or more with acute or convalescent COVID-19.

This chain joins TRBV3-1 (or the pseudogene TRBV3-2) and TRBJ2-7; a possible D gene is TRBD2 (5 bases). The V and J ends lost 6 bases and 6 bases respectively, with 15 bases between them. Germline V lookup: CDR1 LGHDT, CDR2 YNNKEL (reference sequence). The CDR3 is made up of 13 amino acids. The CDR3 is CASRTGVLGEQYF. The CDR3 region has the DNA TGTGCCAGCAGAACCGGGGTCCTTGGCGAGCAGTACTTC.

The genes are TRBV27 and TRBJ2-5; D possibly corresponds to TRBD2 (5 bases). Germline CDR1 is MNHEY and CDR2 is SMNVEV (reference sequence). The CDR3 consists of 15 residues. The V end was cut by 2 bases, the J end by 4 bases, with 14 bases between. CDR3 DNA: TGTGCCAGCAGTTTAGGGGTCGCTAGCAGAGAGACCCAGTACTTC. Translated: CASSLGVASRETQYF.

This clone showed up just once. The chain uses TRBV7-6 and TRBJ2-1; D is uncertain. Trimming stripped 0 bases from V and 7 bases from J, with 4 bases between. The CDR3 is 12 amino acids. Germline-derived CDR1 and CDR2 are SGHVS and FNYEAQ. CDR3 sequence: CASSLAENEQFF. DNA for the CDR3: TGTGCCAGCAGCTTAGCGGAGAATGAGCAGTTCTTC.

This rearrangement joins TRBV7-9 to TRBJ2-3; 7 bases match TRBD2. Trimming took 5 bases from V and 4 from J; bases not matched to a gene: 15. Germline assignment: CDR1 SEHNR and CDR2 FQNEAQ (reference sequence). This CDR3 comprises 17 residues. The CDR3 region is CASSLLAGASFPDTQYF. In DNA form, the CDR3 reads TGTGCCAGCAGCCTATTGGCGGGAGCGTCCTTCCCAGATACGCAGTATTTT.

This clone is a singleton in its sample. This sequence joins TRBV24-1 and TRBJ2-5; D gene ambiguous. The CDR3 contains 12 residues. CDR1 and CDR2 from the germline V gene are KGHDR and SFDVKD. Trimming pared 6 bases from V and 1 base from J, leaving 5 bases between. The CDR3 loop is CATSFGQETQYF. The CDR3 DNA follows: TGTGCCACCAGTTTCGGCCAAGAGACCCAGTACTTC.

The chain joins TRBV6-4 to TRBJ2-1; 7 bases fit TRBD2. Germline CDR1 MRHNA, CDR2 SNTAGT. The ends lost 6 bases at V and 1 base at J; junction bases unmatched: 6. The CDR3 spans 15 residues. CDR3 DNA: TGTGCCAGCAGCGCCGCTAGCGGTTCCTACAATGAGCAGTTCTTC. Its protein is CASSAASGSYNEQFF.

This clone was counted a few times. The chain is built from TRBV19 and TRBJ1-4, with D tentatively TRBD1 (5 bases). The CDR3 extends over 14 amino acids. V was cut by 7 bases and J by 8 bases, with 17 bases left in between. Germline assignment: CDR1 LNHDA and CDR2 SQIVND (reference sequence). Written as DNA, the CDR3 is TGTGCCAGTAACGGGGGGACGCTTCCCGAAAAACTGTTTTTT. This codes for CASNGGTLPEKLFF.

The chain links TRBV27 to TRBJ1-1; no clear D. Germline V lookup: CDR1 MNHEY, CDR2 SMNVEV (reference sequence). The length of the CDR3 is 13 residues. The V end lost 9 bases, the J end lost 2 bases, and 13 bases lay between the germline ends. Here the CDR3 DNA reads TGTGCCAGACCGTACAAGAACAACACTGAAGCTTTCTTT. It encodes CARPYKNNTEAFF.

This clone was detected only a few times. CDR3 nucleotides: TGTGCCACCAGTGGCGGGACAGGGAGCTACGAGCAGTACTTC. It is translated as CATSGGTGSYEQYF. The V gene is TRBV24-1, the J gene TRBJ2-7, with 9 nucleotides matching TRBD1. The CDR3 runs to 14 residues. The germline V gene has CDR1 KGHDR and CDR2 SFDVKD. The junction had 4 bases not matched to a gene; V was cut back by 5 bases and J by 3 bases.

In nucleotides, the CDR3 is TGTGCCAGCAGCTTATATTTGGGCCAGGGAAGGTCTGGAAACACCATATATTTT. Its protein product is CASSLYLGQGRSGNTIYF. The chain employs TRBV11-2 and TRBJ1-3; maybe TRBD1 (5 bases). Trimming took off 2 bases at V and 1 base at J, with 18 bases between the two ends. Germline assignment: CDR1 SGHAT and CDR2 FQNNGV. The CDR3 is 18 residues long. The whole variable domain, remainder taken from reference TRBV11-2 and TRBJ1-3, is EAGVAQSPRYKIIEKRQSVAFWCNPISGHATLYWYQQILGQGPKLLIQFQNNGVVDDSQLPKDRFSAERLKGVDSTLKIQPAKLEDSAVYLCASSLYLGQGRSGNTIYFGEGSWLTVV.

The J gene is TRBJ1-1, the V gene TRBV19; 9 bases are a match to TRBD1. The CDR3 is 14 amino acids. The germline V gene encodes CDR1 LNHDA and CDR2 SQIVND (reference sequence). V gave up 6 bases and J gave up 3 bases; unmatched junction bases: 5. Here the CDR3 reads CASSHDRGYTEAFF. In DNA form, the CDR3 reads TGTGCCAGTAGCCATGACAGGGGGTACACTGAAGCTTTCTTT.

This clone was detected only once. The chain combines TRBV11-3 with TRBJ2-7, with 9 bases identical to TRBD1. This CDR3 spans 14 amino acids. V was clipped by 7 bases and J by 1 base; unmatched bases: 5. The V gene's germline CDR1 is SGHNT and CDR2 YENEEA. CDR3 loop: CASTPTGGSYEQYF. In nucleotides, the CDR3 is TGTGCCAGCACCCCGACAGGGGGGTCCTACGAGCAGTACTTC.

This clone came up a few times. This chain connects TRBV3-1 (or the pseudogene TRBV3-2) to TRBJ1-1; D is possibly TRBD1 (5 bases). This CDR3 has 15 amino acids. V gave up 3 bases and J gave up 6 bases, with 17 bases separating them. The germline V gene encodes CDR1 LGHDT and CDR2 YNNKEL (reference sequence). The CDR3 nucleotides are TGTGCCAGCAGCCAGACCGGGGGTTCGGCGCCTGAAGCTTTCTTT. This encodes CASSQTGGSAPEAFF.

CDR3 amino acids: CASSVTTSGRARNEQFF. The CDR3 DNA is TGTGCCAGCAGCGTGACGACTAGCGGGAGGGCCAGGAATGAGCAGTTCTTC. The J gene is TRBJ2-1, the V gene TRBV9, with 14 bases lining up with TRBD2. After removal of 2 bases from V and 7 bases from J, the junction contained 8 bases not matched to a gene. CDR3 length equals 17 residues. CDR1 and CDR2 (germline): SGDLS, YYNGEE.

The chain recombines TRBV5-6 with TRBJ1-2; D unclear. Germline V gene data show CDR1 as SGHDT and CDR2 as YYEEEE. Trimming cost V 0 bases and J 7 bases, with 4 bases left between them. The CDR3 runs to 11 residues. In nucleotides, the CDR3 is TGTGCCAGCAGCTTGGGAGGTGGCTACACCTTC. Translation: CASSLGGGYTF.

This clone was detected many times. CDR3 sequence reads: CASSLDRFGYEQYF. In nucleotides, the CDR3 is TGTGCCAGCAGTTTGGACAGGTTTGGTTACGAGCAGTACTTC. The chain employs TRBV27 and TRBJ2-7; 7 bases line up with TRBD1. This CDR3 has 14 amino acids. The germline CDR1 and CDR2 sequences are MNHEY and SMNVEV (reference sequence). V was clipped by 3 bases and J by 4 bases; unmatched bases: 6.

This rearrangement joins TRBV7-3 to TRBJ1-6; D may be TRBD1 (6 bases). Trimming removed 1 base at V and 8 bases at J, with 15 bases between. The CDR3 consists of 16 residues. CDR1 is SGHTA, CDR2 FQGTGA, per germline. The CDR3 region has the DNA TGTGCCAGCAGCTTAATCCGTGGGGGCAGGGATTCACCCCTCCACTTT. This translates into CASSLIRGGRDSPLHF.

The chain couples TRBV25-1 to TRBJ1-2, with 10 positions matching TRBD1. With 6 bases clipped from V and 2 bases from J, the junction kept 3 bases outside the gene matches. The CDR3 is 14 residues long. The V gene's germline CDR1 is MGHDK and CDR2 SYGVNS. The CDR3 region is CASRTGGANYGYTF. The CDR3 DNA sequence: TGTGCCAGCAGGACAGGGGGCGCAAACTATGGCTACACCTTC.

The CDR3 region is CASSQEATAPGRQSSGNTIYF. The CDR3 DNA reads as TGTGCCAGCAGCCAAGAGGCCACGGCCCCCGGGAGACAAAGCTCTGGAAACACCATATATTTT. The chain combines TRBV4-2 with TRBJ1-3; D unresolved. The ends were cut back, 0 bases at V and 0 bases at J, with 24 bases in the middle. Per the germline V gene, CDR1 is LGHNA and CDR2 is YNFKEQ. The CDR3 covers 21 residues.

This chain links TRBV4-2 with TRBJ2-1, with 9 positions matching TRBD2. This CDR3 is 17 amino acids long. Germline lookup yields CDR1 LGHNA and CDR2 YNFKEQ. The V segment lost 2 bases and the J segment 5 bases; nucleotides outside the gene matches: 10. The CDR3 DNA sequence: TGTGCCAGCAGCCAACCTCCCGCGACTAGCGGCAACAATGAGCAGTTCTTC. This gives the protein CASSQPPATSGNNEQFF.